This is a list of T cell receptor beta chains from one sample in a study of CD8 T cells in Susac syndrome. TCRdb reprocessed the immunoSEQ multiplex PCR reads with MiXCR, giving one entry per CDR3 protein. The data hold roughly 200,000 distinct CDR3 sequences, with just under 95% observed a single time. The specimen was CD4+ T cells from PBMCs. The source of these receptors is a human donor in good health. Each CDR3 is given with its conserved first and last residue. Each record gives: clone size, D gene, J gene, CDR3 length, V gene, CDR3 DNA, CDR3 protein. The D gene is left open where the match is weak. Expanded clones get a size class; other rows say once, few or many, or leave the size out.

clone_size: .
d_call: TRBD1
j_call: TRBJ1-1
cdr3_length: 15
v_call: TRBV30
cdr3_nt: TGTGCCTGGAGTCCACAGGGGGGGAAGAACACTGAAGCTTTCTTT
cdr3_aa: CAWSPQGGKNTEAFF

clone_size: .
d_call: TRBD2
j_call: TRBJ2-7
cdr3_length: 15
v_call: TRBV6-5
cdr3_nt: TGTGCCAGCAGTTACTCTCCTAGCGGGAGTTTCGAGCAGTACTTC
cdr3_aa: CASSYSPSGSFEQYF

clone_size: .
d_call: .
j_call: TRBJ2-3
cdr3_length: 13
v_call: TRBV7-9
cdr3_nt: TGTGCCAGCAGACAAGGAGGTACAGATACGCAGTATTTT
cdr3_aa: CASRQGGTDTQYF

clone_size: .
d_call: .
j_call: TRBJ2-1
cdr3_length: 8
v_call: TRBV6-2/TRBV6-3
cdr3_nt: TGTGCCAGTGGTAGTCATTTCTTC
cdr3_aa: CASGSHFF

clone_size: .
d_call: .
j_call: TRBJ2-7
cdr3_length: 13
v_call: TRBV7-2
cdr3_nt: TGTGCCAGCAGCTTGGGGTGGGCGTACGAGCAGTACTTC
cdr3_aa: CASSLGWAYEQYF

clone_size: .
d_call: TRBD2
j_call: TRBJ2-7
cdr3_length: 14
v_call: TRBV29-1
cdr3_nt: TGCAGCGGGAAACTAGCGGGAGAGGGGTACGAGCAGTACTTC
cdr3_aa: CSGKLAGEGYEQYF

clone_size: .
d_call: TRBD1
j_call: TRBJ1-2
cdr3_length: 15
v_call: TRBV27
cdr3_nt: TGTGCCAGCAGTTTAAAAGGAGGGGGCAACTATGGCTACACCTTC
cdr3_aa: CASSLKGGGNYGYTF

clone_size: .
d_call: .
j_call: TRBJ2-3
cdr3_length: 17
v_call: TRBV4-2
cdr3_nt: TGTGCCAGCAGCCAAGATCTTTCCGGCAGAAGCACAGATACGCAGTATTTT
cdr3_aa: CASSQDLSGRSTDTQYF

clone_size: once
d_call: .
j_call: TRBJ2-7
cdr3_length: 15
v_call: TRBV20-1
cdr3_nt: TGCAGTGCTAGACTTCGTGGGGGCGGATCCTACGAGCAGTACTTC
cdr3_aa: CSARLRGGGSYEQYF

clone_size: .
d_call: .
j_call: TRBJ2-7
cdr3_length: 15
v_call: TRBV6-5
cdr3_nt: TGTGCCAGCAGTTACCGCCCGGAAGGGGGTTACGAGCAGTACTTC
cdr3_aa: CASSYRPEGGYEQYF

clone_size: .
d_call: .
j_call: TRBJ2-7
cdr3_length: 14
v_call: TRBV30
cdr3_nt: TGTGCCTGGACCCGGGAGTTGGGGCTTGGCGAGCAGTACTTC
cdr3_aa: CAWTRELGLGEQYF

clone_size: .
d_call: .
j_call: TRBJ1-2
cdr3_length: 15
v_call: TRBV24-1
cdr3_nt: TGTGCCACCAGTGCGGCAGGGACCCAACTTGATGGCTACACCTTC
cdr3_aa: CATSAAGTQLDGYTF

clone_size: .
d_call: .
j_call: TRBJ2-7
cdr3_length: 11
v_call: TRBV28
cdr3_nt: TGTGCCGCTAGGGACTCCTACGAGCAGTACTTC
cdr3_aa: CAARDSYEQYF

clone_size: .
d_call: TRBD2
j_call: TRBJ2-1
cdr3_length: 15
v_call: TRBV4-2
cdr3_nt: TGTGCCAGCAGCCAAGTTAGCGGGAGGAACAATGAGCAGTTCTTC
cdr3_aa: CASSQVSGRNNEQFF

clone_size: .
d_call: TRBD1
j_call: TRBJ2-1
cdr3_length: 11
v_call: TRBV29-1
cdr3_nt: TGCAGCGGCGGACAGGGGCATGAGCAGTTCTTC
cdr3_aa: CSGGQGHEQFF

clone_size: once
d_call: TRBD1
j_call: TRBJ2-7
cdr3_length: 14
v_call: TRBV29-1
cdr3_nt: TGCAGCGTTCAAGGGACAGGGCTCACATACGAGCAGTACTTC
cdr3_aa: CSVQGTGLTYEQYF

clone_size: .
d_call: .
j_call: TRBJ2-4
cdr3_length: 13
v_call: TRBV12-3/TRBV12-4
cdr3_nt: TGTGCCAGCAGTTTGGGGCTTAGTAGTTACCGAAACTTC
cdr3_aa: CASSLGLSSYRNF

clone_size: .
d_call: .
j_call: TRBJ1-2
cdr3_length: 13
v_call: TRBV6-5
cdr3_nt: TGTGCCAGCAGTTACTCGAGGGGTGACGGCTACACCTTC
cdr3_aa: CASSYSRGDGYTF

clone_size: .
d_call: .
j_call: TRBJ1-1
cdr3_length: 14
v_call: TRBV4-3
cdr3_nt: TGCGCCAGCAGCCAAGATCGGACGCCCGGTGAAGCTTTCTTT
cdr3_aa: CASSQDRTPGEAFF

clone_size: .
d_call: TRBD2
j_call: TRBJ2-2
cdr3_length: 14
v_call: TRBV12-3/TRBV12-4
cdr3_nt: TGTGCCAGCAATCGCGGGAGGGCCACCGGGGAGCTGTTTTTT
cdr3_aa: CASNRGRATGELFF

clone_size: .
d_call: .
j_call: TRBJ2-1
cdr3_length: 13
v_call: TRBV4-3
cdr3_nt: TGCGCCAGCAGCCAAGATCTGCGGGAAGAGCAGTTCTTC
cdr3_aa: CASSQDLREEQFF

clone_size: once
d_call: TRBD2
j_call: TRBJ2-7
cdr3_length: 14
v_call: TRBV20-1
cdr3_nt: TGCAGTGCTTCCGGACTAGCGGGAGAGTACGAGCAGTACTTC
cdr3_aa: CSASGLAGEYEQYF

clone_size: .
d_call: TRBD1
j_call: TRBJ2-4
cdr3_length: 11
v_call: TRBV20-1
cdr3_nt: TGCAGTGCCGACAGGGAAAACATTCAGTACTTC
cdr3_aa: CSADRENIQYF

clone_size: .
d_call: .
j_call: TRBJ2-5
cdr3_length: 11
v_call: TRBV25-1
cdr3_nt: TGTGCCAGCAGTGGTCTGGAGACCCAGTACTTC
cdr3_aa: CASSGLETQYF

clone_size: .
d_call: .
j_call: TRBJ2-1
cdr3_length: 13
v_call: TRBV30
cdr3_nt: TGTGCCTGGAATCCGACAGAATACAATGAGCAGTTCTTC
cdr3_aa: CAWNPTEYNEQFF

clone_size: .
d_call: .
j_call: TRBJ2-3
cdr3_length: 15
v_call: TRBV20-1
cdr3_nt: TGCAGTGCTAATCCGACGCGGGGAAGAGCAGATACGCAGTATTTT
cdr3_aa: CSANPTRGRADTQYF

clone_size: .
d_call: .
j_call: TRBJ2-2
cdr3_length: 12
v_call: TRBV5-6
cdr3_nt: TGTGCCAGCAGCTTGTTTGCGGGGGAGCTGTTTTTT
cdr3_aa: CASSLFAGELFF

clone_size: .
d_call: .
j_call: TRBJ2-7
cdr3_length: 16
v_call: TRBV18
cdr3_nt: TGTGCCAGCTCACCACTCCAGGGCCACCGGGTTGACGAGCAGTACTTC
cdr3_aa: CASSPLQGHRVDEQYF

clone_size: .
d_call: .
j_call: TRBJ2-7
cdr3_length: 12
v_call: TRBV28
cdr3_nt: TGTGCCAGCAGTTCTTATTCCTACGAGCAGTACTTC
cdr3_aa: CASSSYSYEQYF

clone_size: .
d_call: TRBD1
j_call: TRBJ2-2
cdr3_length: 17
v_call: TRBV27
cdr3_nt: TGTGCCAGCAGTTTAGGGAGGGGACAGGGGGTCACCGGGGAGCTGTTTTTT
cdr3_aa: CASSLGRGQGVTGELFF

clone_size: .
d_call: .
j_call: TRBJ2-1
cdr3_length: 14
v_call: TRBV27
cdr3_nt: TGTGCCAGCAGTTTAATAGTAAGCGGTGGTGAGCAGTTCTTC
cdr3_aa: CASSLIVSGGEQFF

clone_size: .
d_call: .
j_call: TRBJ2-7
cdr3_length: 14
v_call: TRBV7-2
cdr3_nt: TGTGCCAGCAGCTTAGCCCTAGGAAACTACGAGCAGTACTTC
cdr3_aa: CASSLALGNYEQYF

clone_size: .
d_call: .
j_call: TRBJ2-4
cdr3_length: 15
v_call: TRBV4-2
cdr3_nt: TGTGCCAGCAGCCAAGACGCCCCGGGCATAAACATTCAGTACTTC
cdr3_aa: CASSQDAPGINIQYF

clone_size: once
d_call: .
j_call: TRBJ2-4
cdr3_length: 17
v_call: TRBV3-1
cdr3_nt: TGTGCCAGCAGCCAAGAACCCGATTGGGGGGCCAAAAACATTCAGTACTTC
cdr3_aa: CASSQEPDWGAKNIQYF

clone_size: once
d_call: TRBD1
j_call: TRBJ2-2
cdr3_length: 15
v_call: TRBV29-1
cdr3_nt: TGCAGTACCCGAGGGGGCCTCTCGAACACCGGGGAGCTGTTTTTT
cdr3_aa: CSTRGGLSNTGELFF

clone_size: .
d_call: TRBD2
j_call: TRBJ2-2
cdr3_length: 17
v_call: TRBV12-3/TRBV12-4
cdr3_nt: TGTGCCAGCAGCCGCCCTGGGCTAGCGGGAGGCACCGGGGAGCTGTTTTTT
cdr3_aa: CASSRPGLAGGTGELFF

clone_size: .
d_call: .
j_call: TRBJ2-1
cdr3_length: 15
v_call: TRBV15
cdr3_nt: TGTGCCACCAGCAGAGATAGGGCGTTTAGGAATGAGCAGTTCTTC
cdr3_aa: CATSRDRAFRNEQFF

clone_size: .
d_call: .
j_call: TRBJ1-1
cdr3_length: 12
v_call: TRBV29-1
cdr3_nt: TGCAGCGTTGGTTGGGGGGACACTGAAGCTTTCTTT
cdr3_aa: CSVGWGDTEAFF

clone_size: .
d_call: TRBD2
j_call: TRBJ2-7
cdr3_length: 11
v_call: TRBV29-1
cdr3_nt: TGCAGCGCCGGTGAGCGGGAAGTGCAGTACTTC
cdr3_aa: CSAGEREVQYF

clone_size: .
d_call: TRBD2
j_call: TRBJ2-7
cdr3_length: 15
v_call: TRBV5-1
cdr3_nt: TGCGCCAGCAGCTCGGGAGGAGCGGGTGCCTACGAGCAGTACTTC
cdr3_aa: CASSSGGAGAYEQYF

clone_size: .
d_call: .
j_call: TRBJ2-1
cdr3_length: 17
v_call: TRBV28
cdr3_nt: TGTGCCAGCACCCCCCTCAGGGGGGGGAAGTCCTACAATGAGCAGTTCTTC
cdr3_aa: CASTPLRGGKSYNEQFF

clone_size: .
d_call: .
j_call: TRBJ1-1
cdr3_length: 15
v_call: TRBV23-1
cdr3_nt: TGCGCCAGCAGTCAATCCATCATCCGGGACACTGAAGCTTTCTTT
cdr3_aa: CASSQSIIRDTEAFF